These T cell receptor beta chains were read from a single sample in a study of PD-1 blockade in mismatch repair-deficient tumors. Measured with immunoSEQ multiplex PCR; TCRdb has only the in-frame clones, and not every one. This sample has about 68,000 clones, with around 73% found just once. The sequencing used peripheral blood, collected 2 weeks after starting pembrolizumab. Source of these receptors: an adult with mismatch repair-deficient cancer. CDR3s include the opening cysteine and the closing phenylalanine or tryptophan. Some rows mark clone size as missing; the rest say once, few, many or name a class of expanded clone.

J: TRBJ2-1; size: .; length: 16; V: TRBV6-5; CDR3: CASSSRLAGVGNEQFF
J: TRBJ2-7; size: .; length: 14; V: TRBV7-9; CDR3: CASSLVGGSYEQYF
J: TRBJ1-1; size: .; length: 16; V: TRBV6-5; CDR3: CASSSRPGASGTEAFF
J: TRBJ2-7; size: .; length: 15; V: TRBV29-1; CDR3: CSVEKETGSHYEQYF
J: TRBJ1-3; size: .; length: 15; V: TRBV2; CDR3: CASSRQSFSGNTIYF
J: TRBJ2-1; size: .; length: 16; V: TRBV2; CDR3: CASSLGLAGPYNEQFF
J: TRBJ1-1; size: .; length: 13; V: TRBV7-6; CDR3: CASSLLGPNEAFF
J: TRBJ2-3; size: .; length: 15; V: TRBV7-7; CDR3: CASSLAAGTADTQYF
J: TRBJ2-3; size: .; length: 14; V: TRBV30; CDR3: CAWSIGAGTDTQYF
J: TRBJ1-1; size: .; length: 11; V: TRBV30; CDR3: CAWSGRTARLF
J: TRBJ2-7; size: .; length: 15; V: TRBV10-3; CDR3: CAISGREASSYEQYF
J: TRBJ1-1; size: .; length: 13; V: TRBV10-1; CDR3: CASRQGENTEAFF
J: TRBJ2-7; size: .; length: 14; V: TRBV5-4; CDR3: CASSQTSGSNEQYF
J: TRBJ1-2; size: .; length: 14; V: TRBV19; CDR3: CASRSGQGAGGYTF
J: TRBJ1-2; size: once; length: 14; V: TRBV19; CDR3: CASIDGGLDYGYTF
J: TRBJ2-1; size: once; length: 13; V: TRBV6-4; CDR3: CASSERGKNEQFF
J: TRBJ2-1; size: .; length: 13; V: TRBV19; CDR3: CASSPRGDGEQFF
J: TRBJ2-3; size: .; length: 12; V: TRBV7-9; CDR3: CASSGGADTQYF
J: TRBJ1-5; size: few; length: 13; V: TRBV2; CDR3: CASRGTGDQPQHF
J: TRBJ2-1; size: .; length: 14; V: TRBV5-5; CDR3: CASSLSRSGNEQFF
J: TRBJ1-2; size: few; length: 15; V: TRBV27; CDR3: CASSPEGGIYYGYTF
J: TRBJ1-1; size: .; length: 15; V: TRBV2; CDR3: CARDRGRGSDTEAFF
J: TRBJ1-1; size: once; length: 15; V: TRBV7-2; CDR3: CASSFSSPGNTEAFF
J: TRBJ2-7; size: .; length: 15; V: TRBV9; CDR3: CASSVGSGSSYEQYF
J: TRBJ1-1; size: once; length: 15; V: TRBV27; CDR3: CASREARLMNTEAFF
J: TRBJ2-1; size: many; length: 15; V: TRBV27; CDR3: CASRVSGRGNNEQFF
J: TRBJ2-6; size: .; length: 17; V: TRBV9; CDR3: CASSPRVAISGANVLTF
J: TRBJ2-1; size: .; length: 19; V: TRBV27; CDR3: CASRRPGQGSMFSYNEQFF
J: TRBJ2-3; size: .; length: 15; V: TRBV18; CDR3: CASSPIAGETDTQYF
J: TRBJ1-5; size: .; length: 16; V: TRBV2; CDR3: CASSEYRLGTGQPQHF
J: TRBJ2-1; size: .; length: 17; V: TRBV5-6; CDR3: CASSSLGSSEDYNEQFF
J: TRBJ2-1; size: .; length: 15; V: TRBV19; CDR3: CASSIYGTGGNEQFF
J: TRBJ1-2; size: once; length: 13; V: TRBV5-5; CDR3: CASSLEQGYGYTF
J: TRBJ2-7; size: .; length: 12; V: TRBV11-3; CDR3: CASSFLANEQYF
J: TRBJ2-1; size: .; length: 15; V: TRBV6-5; CDR3: CASRQYPGLANEQFF
J: TRBJ2-2; size: .; length: 16; V: TRBV10-3; CDR3: CAISGQGGEDTGELFF